The rows below give T cell receptor beta chains drawn from one sample of a study of blood T cells in healthy people across ages. TCRdb re-analysed the 5' RACE reads in MiXCR, keeping a single row per CDR3 protein. Of over 600,000 distinct CDR3 sequences listed, about half are singletons. What was sequenced was blood. These receptors were collected from a man of 80 years or more in good health. CDR3s include the opening cysteine and the closing phenylalanine or tryptophan. The order of the fields is V gene, D gene, CDR3 length, J gene, clone size, CDR3 DNA, CDR3 protein. The D gene is left open where the match is weak. Part of the rows lack a size; the others show once, few, many or a class for expanded clones.

v_gene: TRBV10-3
d_gene: NA
len: 16
j_gene: TRBJ2-3
abundance: few
CDR3nt: TGTGCCATCAGTGACGTAGCGGCTTATAGCACAGATACGCAGTATTTT
CDR3aa: CAISDVAAYSTDTQYF

v_gene: TRBV20-1
d_gene: NA
len: 15
j_gene: TRBJ2-5
abundance: few
CDR3nt: TGCAGTGCTAGAGATGCACTGACAGAGCAAGAGACCCAGTACTTC
CDR3aa: CSARDALTEQETQYF

v_gene: TRBV10-3
d_gene: NA
len: 13
j_gene: TRBJ2-1
abundance: few
CDR3nt: TGTGCCATCAGTGTCGAACCCTACAATGAGCAGTTCTTC
CDR3aa: CAISVEPYNEQFF

v_gene: TRBV20-1
d_gene: NA
len: 14
j_gene: TRBJ2-4
abundance: many
CDR3nt: TGCAGTGCTAGAGATCAACAGACTAAAAACATTCAGTACTTC
CDR3aa: CSARDQQTKNIQYF

v_gene: TRBV6-6
d_gene: NA
len: 11
j_gene: TRBJ2-3
abundance: NA
CDR3nt: TGTGCCAGCTACTCGAGGGATACGCAGTATTTT
CDR3aa: CASYSRDTQYF

v_gene: TRBV9
d_gene: TRBD2
len: 16
j_gene: TRBJ2-7
abundance: NA
CDR3nt: TGTGCCAGCAGCGTCCGTAGCGGGAGTTCCTACAATGAGCAGTACTTC
CDR3aa: CASSVRSGSSYNEQYF

v_gene: TRBV18
d_gene: NA
len: 14
j_gene: TRBJ2-1
abundance: NA
CDR3nt: TGTGCCAGCTCTACCGGGACCGGGATGAGGGAGCAGTTCTTC
CDR3aa: CASSTGTGMREQFF

v_gene: TRBV20-1
d_gene: TRBD2
len: 14
j_gene: TRBJ2-4
abundance: few
CDR3nt: TGCAGTGCTCCTTCCGGGACTAGTAGATATGAGCAGTACTTC
CDR3aa: CSAPSGTSRYEQYF

v_gene: TRBV29-1
d_gene: TRBD1
len: 12
j_gene: TRBJ1-2
abundance: few
CDR3nt: TGCAGCGTTACAGGGGGGGAGCATGGCTACACCTTC
CDR3aa: CSVTGGEHGYTF

v_gene: TRBV5-6
d_gene: TRBD2
len: 16
j_gene: TRBJ2-3
abundance: few
CDR3nt: TGTGCCAGCAGGATCAGACTAGCGGGCGTCACAGATACGCAGTATTTT
CDR3aa: CASRIRLAGVTDTQYF

v_gene: TRBV20-1
d_gene: NA
len: 14
j_gene: TRBJ2-1
abundance: NA
CDR3nt: TGCAGTGCTAGTGCGCAAACATCCTACAATGAGCAGTTCTTC
CDR3aa: CSASAQTSYNEQFF

v_gene: TRBV27
d_gene: NA
len: 12
j_gene: TRBJ1-6
abundance: few
CDR3nt: TGTGCCAGCAGTTTTAGAAATTCACCCCTCCACTTT
CDR3aa: CASSFRNSPLHF

v_gene: TRBV7-9
d_gene: NA
len: 11
j_gene: TRBJ2-5
abundance: NA
CDR3nt: TGTGCCAGCAGCGACCGGGGGCATCAGTACTTC
CDR3aa: CASSDRGHQYF

v_gene: TRBV6-5
d_gene: NA
len: 15
j_gene: TRBJ2-7
abundance: NA
CDR3nt: TGTGCCAGCAGTAAACGAGGAAGTAGCGCGGCCGAGCAGTACTTC
CDR3aa: CASSKRGSSAAEQYF

v_gene: TRBV10-3
d_gene: TRBD2
len: 17
j_gene: TRBJ2-7
abundance: NA
CDR3nt: TGTGCCGCTCGTCCGGCCCCGGGAGCGGGGAGCTCCTACGAGCAGTACTTC
CDR3aa: CAARPAPGAGSSYEQYF

v_gene: TRBV4-1
d_gene: TRBD2
len: 15
j_gene: TRBJ2-7
abundance: few
CDR3nt: TGCGCCAGCAGCCAAGAAAGCGGGAGGCCCTACGAGCAGTACTTC
CDR3aa: CASSQESGRPYEQYF

v_gene: TRBV28
d_gene: NA
len: 17
j_gene: TRBJ1-2
abundance: NA
CDR3nt: TGTGCCAGCGACCCCCGAGAGGGGGGCGCAGCCAACTATGGCTACACCTTC
CDR3aa: CASDPREGGAANYGYTF

v_gene: TRBV29-1
d_gene: NA
len: 11
j_gene: TRBJ2-5
abundance: NA
CDR3nt: TGCAGCGTTGCCTGGAGGGAGACCCAGTACTTC
CDR3aa: CSVAWRETQYF

v_gene: TRBV6-5
d_gene: TRBD2
len: 16
j_gene: TRBJ2-2
abundance: few
CDR3nt: TGTGCCAGCAGCTGGACTAGCGGAGAGAACACCGGGGAGCTGTTTTTT
CDR3aa: CASSWTSGENTGELFF

v_gene: TRBV5-1
d_gene: NA
len: 11
j_gene: TRBJ2-3
abundance: many
CDR3nt: TGCGCCAGCAGCTTCATAGATACGCAGTATTTT
CDR3aa: CASSFIDTQYF

v_gene: TRBV30
d_gene: TRBD2
len: 14
j_gene: TRBJ2-1
abundance: NA
CDR3nt: TGTGCCTGGAGTACAAGCGGGATTGTAAATGAGCAGTTCTTC
CDR3aa: CAWSTSGIVNEQFF

v_gene: TRBV2
d_gene: TRBD1
len: 14
j_gene: TRBJ1-5
abundance: NA
CDR3nt: TGTGCCAGCAGTCGCGAGACAGGGAATCCGCCCCAGCATTTT
CDR3aa: CASSRETGNPPQHF

v_gene: TRBV20-1
d_gene: NA
len: 13
j_gene: TRBJ2-2
abundance: NA
CDR3nt: TGCAGTGCTGCCACCCGGGCCGCCGGGGAGCTGTTTTTT
CDR3aa: CSAATRAAGELFF

v_gene: TRBV24-1
d_gene: TRBD2
len: 14
j_gene: TRBJ2-1
abundance: NA
CDR3nt: TGTGCCACCAGAACTAGCGGCGAAGTCAATGAGCAGTTCTTC
CDR3aa: CATRTSGEVNEQFF

v_gene: TRBV20-1
d_gene: TRBD1
len: 14
j_gene: TRBJ1-2
abundance: many
CDR3nt: TGCAGTGCTAGACTCCCGGACAGGGAGGATGGCTACACCTTC
CDR3aa: CSARLPDREDGYTF

v_gene: TRBV28
d_gene: TRBD1
len: 15
j_gene: TRBJ1-3
abundance: NA
CDR3nt: TGTGCCAGCATGACAGGGGCCCTCTCTGGAAACACCATATATTTT
CDR3aa: CASMTGALSGNTIYF

v_gene: TRBV29-1
d_gene: NA
len: 13
j_gene: TRBJ2-7
abundance: NA
CDR3nt: TGCAGCGTTTCGCCTAGTATTGGCTACGAGCAGTACTTC
CDR3aa: CSVSPSIGYEQYF

v_gene: TRBV28
d_gene: TRBD2
len: 17
j_gene: TRBJ2-5
abundance: NA
CDR3nt: TGTGCCAGCAGTTTAGGTCTGACTAGCGGCAACCAAGAGACCCAGTACTTC
CDR3aa: CASSLGLTSGNQETQYF

v_gene: TRBV12-3/TRBV12-4
d_gene: TRBD2
len: 17
j_gene: TRBJ2-7
abundance: many
CDR3nt: TGTGCCAGCAGTTCTAGGGGGGGACTAGCGGGAGTTCACGAGCAGTACTTC
CDR3aa: CASSSRGGLAGVHEQYF

v_gene: TRBV6-5
d_gene: TRBD1
len: 12
j_gene: TRBJ1-2
abundance: few
CDR3nt: TGTGCCAGCAGTGGACAGGGCCGTGGCTACACCTTC
CDR3aa: CASSGQGRGYTF

v_gene: TRBV10-3
d_gene: TRBD2
len: 17
j_gene: TRBJ2-1
abundance: NA
CDR3nt: TGTGCCATCAGTGACCCCTCCGGACTAGCGGTCGTGGATGAGCAGTTCTTC
CDR3aa: CAISDPSGLAVVDEQFF

v_gene: TRBV5-1
d_gene: NA
len: 16
j_gene: TRBJ2-3
abundance: NA
CDR3nt: TGCGCCACAGCAGCCCTTGTGGGGGGGCCTACAGATACGCAGTATTTT
CDR3aa: CATAALVGGPTDTQYF

v_gene: TRBV7-2
d_gene: TRBD2
len: 15
j_gene: TRBJ2-5
abundance: NA
CDR3nt: TGTGCCAGCAGCTTAAGGACTAGCGAGTACAATGAGCAGTACTTC
CDR3aa: CASSLRTSEYNEQYF

v_gene: TRBV2
d_gene: TRBD2
len: 13
j_gene: TRBJ2-4
abundance: few
CDR3nt: TGTGCCAGCACCCAGCGGGGGTACAATGAGCAGTACTTC
CDR3aa: CASTQRGYNEQYF

v_gene: TRBV2
d_gene: NA
len: 13
j_gene: TRBJ1-1
abundance: NA
CDR3nt: TGTGCCAGCAGCGGGGAGGGGCACACTGAAGCTTTCTTT
CDR3aa: CASSGEGHTEAFF

v_gene: TRBV4-3
d_gene: NA
len: 15
j_gene: TRBJ2-3
abundance: NA
CDR3nt: TGCGCCAGCAGCCAAGATCGTTGGGCAACGGATACGCAGTATTTT
CDR3aa: CASSQDRWATDTQYF

v_gene: TRBV6-5
d_gene: NA
len: 15
j_gene: TRBJ2-6
abundance: NA
CDR3nt: TGTGCCAGCAGCAAATGGGAAGGGGTAGCCAACGTCCTGACTTTC
CDR3aa: CASSKWEGVANVLTF

v_gene: TRBV20-1
d_gene: TRBD2
len: 14
j_gene: TRBJ2-3
abundance: NA
CDR3nt: TGCAGTGCTAGGGGACTAGCAGTTTCAGATACGCAGTATTTT
CDR3aa: CSARGLAVSDTQYF

v_gene: TRBV4-3
d_gene: TRBD2
len: 20
j_gene: TRBJ2-4
abundance: NA
CDR3nt: TGCGCCAGCAGCCAAGATCTGCCTAGCGGGAGAGTGCGGGCCAAAAACATTCAGTACTTC
CDR3aa: CASSQDLPSGRVRAKNIQYF

v_gene: TRBV20-1
d_gene: TRBD2
len: 14
j_gene: TRBJ2-3
abundance: few
CDR3nt: TGCAGTGCTGAGGAGGAACTAGCGACAGATACGCAGTATTTT
CDR3aa: CSAEEELATDTQYF

v_gene: TRBV5-6
d_gene: NA
len: 17
j_gene: TRBJ2-1
abundance: many
CDR3nt: TGTGCCAGCAGTACGGCCGGTTTGGACAGCTCCTACAATGAGCAGTTCTTC
CDR3aa: CASSTAGLDSSYNEQFF

v_gene: TRBV10-3
d_gene: NA
len: 16
j_gene: TRBJ2-1
abundance: NA
CDR3nt: TGTGCCATCAGTGCCACGCAGACTCCAGACCCCAATGAGCAGTTCTTC
CDR3aa: CAISATQTPDPNEQFF

v_gene: TRBV29-1
d_gene: NA
len: 14
j_gene: TRBJ2-5
abundance: once
CDR3nt: TGCAGCGTCCACTCAGTGGACACCGGGGAGACCCAGTACTTC
CDR3aa: CSVHSVDTGETQYF

v_gene: TRBV7-3
d_gene: NA
len: 13
j_gene: TRBJ1-5
abundance: NA
CDR3nt: TGTGCCAGCAGCTCAGGACCCGATCAGCCCCAGCATTTT
CDR3aa: CASSSGPDQPQHF

v_gene: TRBV5-5
d_gene: TRBD2
len: 17
j_gene: TRBJ2-7
abundance: NA
CDR3nt: TGTGCCGGCAGCTTGCATCGGACTAGCGGGAGCTCCTACGAGCAGTACTTC
CDR3aa: CAGSLHRTSGSSYEQYF

v_gene: TRBV14
d_gene: NA
len: 13
j_gene: TRBJ2-1
abundance: NA
CDR3nt: TGTGCCAGCAGCCCTTGGGCCGACAATGAGCAGTTCTTC
CDR3aa: CASSPWADNEQFF

v_gene: TRBV12-3/TRBV12-4
d_gene: TRBD1
len: 15
j_gene: TRBJ2-5
abundance: few
CDR3nt: TGTGCCAGCAGTGGGAAGGACAGGGGAAGGGAGACCCAGTACTTC
CDR3aa: CASSGKDRGRETQYF

v_gene: TRBV27
d_gene: NA
len: 14
j_gene: TRBJ2-1
abundance: NA
CDR3nt: TGTGCCAGCAGCCCAACGAGGGTCCCGGGCGAACAGTTCTTC
CDR3aa: CASSPTRVPGEQFF

v_gene: TRBV6-2/TRBV6-3
d_gene: NA
len: 16
j_gene: TRBJ2-5
abundance: NA
CDR3nt: TGTGCCAGCAGTTACTTCGACGGGGCAGCCCAAGAGACCCAGTACTTC
CDR3aa: CASSYFDGAAQETQYF

v_gene: TRBV7-3
d_gene: TRBD1
len: 15
j_gene: TRBJ1-1
abundance: NA
CDR3nt: TGTGCCAGCAGCCTATCGGGACAGCTGAACACTGAAGCTTTCTTT
CDR3aa: CASSLSGQLNTEAFF